This T cell receptor (beta chain) was observed in a study of shared clonotypes between healthy human individuals. V lost 0 bases and J lost 8; bases outside the gene matches: 10. Germline V CDR1 and CDR2: MGHRA, YSYEKL. This CDR3 has 16 residues. For every subset, genomic DNA was evenly distributed across several immunoSEQ plates. Clones were read by immunoSEQ multiplex PCR, and TCRdb kept only the in-frame ones, dropping some. The sample shows hundreds of thousands of clones, about 96% of them seen only once. General study points: The naive CD4 repertoires of several donors were compared, and around 4.7% of clonotypes were shared. Compared with memory subsets, naive subsets generally had larger estimated richness. Sequencing of the sorted subsets was shown by rarefaction to be incomplete despite large depth.

As for this clone: Its antigen is unknown.

The chain joins TRBV4-1 to TRBJ2-1; TRBD2 matches at 7 bases. The sequenced material came from naive CD4+ T cells sorted from blood. Subset here: CD45RA+ positively selected. The clonotype comes from a woman aged 25-40 years in good health. CDR3 nucleotides: TGCGCCAGCAGCCAAGAGGCGTGGCGGGAGTCACATGAGCAGTTCTTC. Its protein is CASSQEAWRESHEQFF.